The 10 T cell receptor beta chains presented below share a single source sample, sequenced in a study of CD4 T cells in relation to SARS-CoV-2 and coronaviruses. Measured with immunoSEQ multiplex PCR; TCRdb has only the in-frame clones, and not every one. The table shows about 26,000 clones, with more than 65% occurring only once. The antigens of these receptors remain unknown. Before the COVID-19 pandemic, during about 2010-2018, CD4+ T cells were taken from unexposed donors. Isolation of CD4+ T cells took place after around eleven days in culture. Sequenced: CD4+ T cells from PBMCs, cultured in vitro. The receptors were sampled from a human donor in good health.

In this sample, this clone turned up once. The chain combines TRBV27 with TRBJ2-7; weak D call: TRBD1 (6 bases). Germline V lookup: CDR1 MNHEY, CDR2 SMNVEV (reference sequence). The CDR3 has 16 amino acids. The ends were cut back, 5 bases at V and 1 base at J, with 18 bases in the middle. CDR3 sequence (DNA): TGTGCCAGCAGTCCCCTGACAGGCCTCTTATCCTACGAGCAGTACTTC. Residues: CASSPLTGLLSYEQYF.

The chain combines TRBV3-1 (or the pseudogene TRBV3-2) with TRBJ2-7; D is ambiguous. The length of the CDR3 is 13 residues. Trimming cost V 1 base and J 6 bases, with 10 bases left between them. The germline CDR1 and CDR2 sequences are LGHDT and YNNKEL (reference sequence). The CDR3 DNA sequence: TGTGCCAGCAGCCAAGCGGAAAGGACCGAGCAGTACTTC. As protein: CASSQAERTEQYF.

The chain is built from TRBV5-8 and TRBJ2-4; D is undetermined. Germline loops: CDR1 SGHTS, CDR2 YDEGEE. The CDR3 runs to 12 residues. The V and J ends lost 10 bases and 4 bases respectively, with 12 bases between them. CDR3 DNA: TGTGCCTCGGGCGGCATGAAAAACATTCAGTACTTC. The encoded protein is CASGGMKNIQYF.

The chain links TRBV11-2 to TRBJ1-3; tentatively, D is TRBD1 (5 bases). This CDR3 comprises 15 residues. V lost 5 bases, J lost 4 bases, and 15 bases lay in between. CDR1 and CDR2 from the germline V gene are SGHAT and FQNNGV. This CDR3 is CASSPLGGIGNTIYF. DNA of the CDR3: TGTGCCAGCAGCCCACTGGGGGGTATCGGAAACACCATATATTTT.

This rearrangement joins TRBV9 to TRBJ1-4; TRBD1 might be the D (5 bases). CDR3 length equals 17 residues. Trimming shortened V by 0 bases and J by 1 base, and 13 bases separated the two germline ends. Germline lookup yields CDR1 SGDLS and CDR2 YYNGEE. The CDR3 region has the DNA TGTGCCAGCAGCGTAGGGGTTGCGACAGTAACTAATGAAAAACTGTTTTTT. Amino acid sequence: CASSVGVATVTNEKLFF.

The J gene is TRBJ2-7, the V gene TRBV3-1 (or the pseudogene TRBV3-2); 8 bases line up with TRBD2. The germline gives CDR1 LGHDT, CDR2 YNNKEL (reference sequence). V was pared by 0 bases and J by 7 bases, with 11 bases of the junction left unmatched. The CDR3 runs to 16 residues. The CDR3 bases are TGTGCCAGCAGCCAAGATCGAGCGGGAGTAGTAAGGGAGCAGTACTTC. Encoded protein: CASSQDRAGVVREQYF.

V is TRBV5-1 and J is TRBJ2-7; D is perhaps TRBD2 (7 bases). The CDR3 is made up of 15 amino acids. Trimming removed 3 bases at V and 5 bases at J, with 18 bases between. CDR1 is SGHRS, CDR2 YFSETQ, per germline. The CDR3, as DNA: TGCGCCAGCAGCTCGACGGTGGGGGGGCGGGACGAGCAGTACTTC. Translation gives CASSSTVGGRDEQYF. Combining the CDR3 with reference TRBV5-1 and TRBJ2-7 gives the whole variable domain KAGVTQTPRYLIKTRGQQVTLSCSPISGHRSVSWYQQTPGQGLQFLFEYFSETQRNKGNFPGRFSGRQFSNSRSEMNVSTLELGDSALYLCASSSTVGGRDEQYFGPGTRLTVT.

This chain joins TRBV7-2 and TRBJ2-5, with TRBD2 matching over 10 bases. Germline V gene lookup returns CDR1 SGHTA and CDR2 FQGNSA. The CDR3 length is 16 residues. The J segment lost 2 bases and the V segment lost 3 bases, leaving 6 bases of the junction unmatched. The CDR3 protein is CASSLTWTSGQETQYF. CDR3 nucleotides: TGTGCCAGCAGCTTGACTTGGACTAGCGGACAAGAGACCCAGTACTTC. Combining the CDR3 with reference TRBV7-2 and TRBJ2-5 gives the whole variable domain GAGVSQSPSNKVTEKGKDVELRCDPISGHTALYWYRQSLGQGLEFLIYFQGNSAPDKSGLPSDRFSAERTGGSVSTLTIQRTQQEDSAVYLCASSLTWTSGQETQYFGPGTRLLVL.

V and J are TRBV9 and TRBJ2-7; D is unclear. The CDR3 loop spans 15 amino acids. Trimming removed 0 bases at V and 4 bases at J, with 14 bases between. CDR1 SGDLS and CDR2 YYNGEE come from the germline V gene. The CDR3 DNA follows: TGTGCCAGCAGCGTAGGGTTGGCGGAAGAGTACGAGCAGTACTTC. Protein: CASSVGLAEEYEQYF.

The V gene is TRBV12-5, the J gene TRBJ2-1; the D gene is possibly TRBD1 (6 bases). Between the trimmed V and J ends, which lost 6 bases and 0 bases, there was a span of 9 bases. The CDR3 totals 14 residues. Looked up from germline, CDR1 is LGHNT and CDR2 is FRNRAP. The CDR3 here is CASGQDSSYNEQFF. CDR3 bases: TGTGCTAGTGGCCAGGACAGCTCCTACAATGAGCAGTTCTTC.